Detailed here is one TCR beta chain. This clonotype was seen many times. The antigen it binds to is not known. Base-call qualities are not available, and no considerably larger clone is one nucleotide away. The data stem from a study of identical twins (dated by TCRdb to about 2016). Describing the broader study: To test whether fetal clonotypes persist, this study deep-sequenced TCR alpha and beta repertoires from monozygotic twins, from unrelated adults of various ages, and from cord blood. To rule out contamination, the twin experiments were replicated at different times with different library preparation protocols.

Broad study findings and their caveats: Conclusions relied on cross-sectional statistical analysis, since the same donors could not be followed over many years. In monozygotic twins, recombination models systematically underestimated out-of-frame TCR alpha sharing, but the models matched the sharing seen between unrelated individuals. Abundant cord blood beta clonotypes carried fewer insertions; young adult naive repertoires showed a weaker similar trend, while memory repertoires showed none. Excess twin sharing in beta out-of-frame sequences was weaker because fewer shared sequences lowered the signal-to-noise ratio. Invariant T cells such as MAIT and iNKT could partly confound zero-insertion analyses, though diverse VJ usage argued against this for most clonotypes. Compared with coincidental sharing between unrelated individuals, an excess of low generation-probability sequences was observed among out-of-frame TCR alpha sequences shared between twins.

Preparation of the library involved 5' RACE. Sequencing used an Illumina HiSeq 2000. A universal primer binding site was added through template switching, and the final cDNA carried a unique molecular identifier so that TCR cDNA molecules could be counted accurately. Specific primers in the conserved constant-segment region were used to synthesize first-strand cDNA for TCR alpha and beta chains. To control for contamination, each cDNA library was double barcoded with a SMART-Mk sample barcode plus Illumina barcodes. Two successive PCR steps introduced TruSeq adapter sequences along with Illumina sample barcodes. Sequencing of the TCR alpha and beta cDNA libraries was done on the Illumina HiSeq platform using custom primers. From the authors' description of their analysis: Raw reads were processed with MiGEC to extract unique molecular identifiers, and MiXCR was used to determine CDR3 positions. For each individual, recombination models were inferred using an EM algorithm with the repgenHMM and IGoR tools. The analysis of shared clonotypes was done with the tcR package in R, with sharing normalized by the product of cloneset sizes. To study raw recombination free of thymic and clonal selection effects, out-of-frame nonproductive sequences were analyzed. The public reads were reanalyzed by TCRdb: fastp trimming at Q25, MiXCR alignment, in-frame beta chains only. Rows are combined by CDR3 protein, so each entry shows the most common genes and DNA. TCRdb's processing, not the study's, gives the V and J calls here. Within this sample are about 250,000 distinct CDR3 sequences, with 7.5% of them counted one time only. The biggest ten clones account for approximately 5.4% of the sample.

All donors were healthy Caucasians. Three pairs of female monozygotic twins, all aged roughly 18 to 29 years, made up the twin cohort. Positive isolation kits from Invitrogen were used to isolate CD4+ and CD8+ T cell populations. CDR3 length: 16 amino acids, cysteine to phenylalanine. Just the 48-base CDR3 DNA is kept, in frame starting at base 1. Based on the germline V gene, the CDR1 and CDR2 sequences are SGHRS and YFSETQ. The V end loses 3 bases and the J end loses 0 bases, and a stretch of 14 bases separates them. This same sample was also taken into another study, of yellow fever vaccine responses in identical twins. As the second paper documents: The T cell response to vaccination in identical twins was reported by the authors to appear partly convergent and partly personalized. In the study, vaccine-responding T cell clones were precisely tracked in identical twins.

The sequence links TRBV5-1 to TRBJ2-3, and perhaps TRBD1 as D gene, on 5 matching bases. The sequenced sample was CD8+ T cells sorted from blood. The sequence came from a woman between 18 and 29 years old in good health. The base sequence is TGCGCCAGCAGCTCCGTAGTAGACAGTAGCACAGATACGCAGTATTTT. Its translation reads: CASSSVVDSSTDTQYF.